This T cell receptor (beta chain) emerged from a study of molecular identifiers for immune sequencing clone quantification. Across the whole study: Sequencing covered four of five parts into which replicate RNA from approximately 20,000 or 100,000 naive CD8 cells was split.

Trimming pared 4 bases from V and 2 bases from J, leaving 5 bases between. Looked up from germline, CDR1 is SGHAT and CDR2 is FQNNGV. The CDR3 covers 12 residues. This clonotype has at least ten counts. Its antigen is unidentified. Previously described methods and listed TCR primers were employed for the bulk TCR libraries. TCRdb analysed the PCR reads with MiXCR anew, one entry per CDR3 protein. The table has about 500,000 distinct CDR3 sequences, about 22% seen once; the top ten hold about 0.78%. Study results and limitations: More than 97% of effector molecules, versus under 1% of naive-cell molecules, belonged to clones above 20 RNA copies.

The source material was naive CD8+ T cells from blood, with Jurkat cell RNA spiked in. Documented subset: FACS-sorted CD8+CD4-CCR7+CD45RA+ naive T cells. V gene TRBV11-2 combines with J gene TRBJ1-1; D is unclear. This receptor was taken from a human donor in good health. Some libraries in this study had Jurkat cell RNA spiked in. The CDR3 spells CASSSVNTEAFF. CDR3 DNA: TGTGCCAGCAGCTCCGTCAACACTGAAGCTTTCTTT.